This T cell receptor (beta chain) came from a study of blood T cell repertoires in COVID-19. Study at large: The study drew acute and convalescent COVID-19 samples from the United States, Italy and Spain.

Everyone who took part was 18 to 89 years old, and they came from 24 US areas. Clinical histories supplied by participants themselves formed the basis of cohort assignment. Authors' methods: Cell counts per sample came from amplifying reference gene primers. TCRdb's copy holds only in-frame clones and misses some; the assay was immunoSEQ multiplex PCR. D and trimming come from the DNA, and the V and J calls and clone size come from that table. The profile shows about 300,000 clones, roughly 90% of them singletons. V dropped 3 bases and J dropped 3 bases, with 3 bases sitting between them. The CDR3 extends over 12 amino acids. Germline lookup yields CDR1 SEHNR and CDR2 FQNEAQ (reference sequence).

The chain employs TRBV7-9 and TRBJ1-5; D call uncertain. The sample taken for sequencing was PBMCs or T cells enriched from blood (not recorded which). This receptor was taken from a man between 60 and 75 years old who had recovered from COVID-19. The CDR3 reads CASSFSNQPQHF. CDR3 DNA: TGTGCCAGCAGCTTCTCCAATCAGCCCCAGCATTTT.